The 14 T cell receptor beta chains listed next were all sequenced from one sample in a study of OX40 agonist ivuxolimab in advanced cancers. TCRdb keeps only in-frame clones here, not all; method: immunoSEQ multiplex PCR. The repertoire includes under 35,000 clones, 80% to 95% of them detected once, and 30% to 40% sits in the top ten. This sample comprised CD4+ or CD8+ T cells sorted from blood, obtained in a trial of the OX40 agonist ivuxolimab. The receptors were gathered from an adult with an advanced solid tumor such as melanoma, head and neck, liver or kidney cancer.

The count of this clone is one. The CDR3 DNA reads as TGTGCCAGCAGTTTTGACATAAACTATGGCTACACCTTC. Encoded protein: CASSFDINYGYTF. The V gene is TRBV27, the J gene TRBJ1-2; D is unclear. Trimming cost V 3 bases and J 2 bases, with 7 bases left between them. The germline V gene encodes CDR1 MNHEY and CDR2 SMNVEV (reference sequence). This CDR3 spans 13 amino acids.

This chain links TRBV7-9 with TRBJ2-1, with 10 positions matching TRBD1. The germline gives CDR1 SEHNR, CDR2 FQNEAQ (reference sequence). J was trimmed by 7 bases and V by 5 bases; bases with no gene match: 8. CDR3 size: 15 residues. The chain's CDR3 is CASSLRTGGRNEQFF. CDR3 nucleotide sequence: TGTGCCAGCAGCCTCCGGACAGGGGGACGGAATGAGCAGTTCTTC.

This clone was recorded only once. This chain uses TRBV5-1 with TRBJ2-3, with D unresolved. Germline V gives CDR1 SGHRS, CDR2 YFSETQ. The CDR3 runs 12 residues. Trimming took 3 bases from V and 5 from J, leaving 7 bases between them. CDR3 nucleotides: TGCGCCAGCAGCTCCCGGATAGATACGCAGTATTTT. Protein sequence: CASSSRIDTQYF.

The rearrangement joins TRBV27 to TRBJ2-1; D uncertain. V was cut by 1 base and J by 6 bases, with 7 bases left in between. The CDR3 has 13 amino acids. Germline assignment: CDR1 MNHEY and CDR2 SMNVEV (reference sequence). As DNA, the CDR3 is TGTGCCAGCAGTTTATATTTTTTCAATGAGCAGTTCTTC. This encodes CASSLYFFNEQFF.

This chain joins TRBV7-2 and TRBJ1-2, with D perhaps matching TRBD1 (5 bases). The CDR3 has 14 residues. V was trimmed by 5 bases and J by 4 bases, leaving 14 bases between them. Germline V gene data show CDR1 as SGHTA and CDR2 as FQGNSA. CDR3 residues: CASSQGDGTYGYTF. CDR3 DNA: TGTGCCAGCAGCCAAGGGGACGGGACCTATGGCTACACCTTC.

V is TRBV28 and J is TRBJ1-5; no definite D call. V lost 3 bases to trimming and J lost 7 bases, with 13 bases between them. The V gene's germline CDR1 is MDHEN and CDR2 SYDVKM. This CDR3 contains 14 residues. The CDR3 loop is CASSFFISRQPQHF. The CDR3 DNA reads as TGTGCCAGCAGTTTTTTCATTTCGAGACAGCCCCAGCATTTT.

This clone showed up just a few times. This chain uses TRBV19 with TRBJ2-4, with D unresolved. Per germline, CDR1 LNHDA and CDR2 SQIVND (reference sequence). The CDR3 spans 15 residues. Trimming took 3 bases from V and 0 from J, leaving 9 bases between them. The CDR3 DNA reads TGTGCCAGTAGTATTGACAAAATAGCCAAAAACATTCAGTACTTC. Its protein is CASSIDKIAKNIQYF.

The CDR3 here is CASSKPGRETQYF. The CDR3 nucleotides are TGTGCCAGCAGTAAGCCGGGGAGGGAGACCCAGTACTTC. V usage is TRBV6-5 and J usage is TRBJ2-5; tentatively, D is TRBD2 (6 bases). Germline assignment: CDR1 MNHEY and CDR2 SVGAGI. V lost 5 bases and J lost 5, with 12 bases in between. The CDR3 extends over 13 amino acids.

The chain recombines TRBV13 with TRBJ2-7, with TRBD2 matching 13 bases. Germline V gene lookup returns CDR1 PRHDT and CDR2 FYEKMQ (reference sequence). The CDR3 is 16 residues long. Unmatched junction bases numbered 6, after V lost 1 base and J lost 6 bases. The CDR3 bases are TGTGCCAGCAGCTTAGCCGCGGGACTAGCGGGATCCGAGCAGTACTTC. It specifies CASSLAAGLAGSEQYF.

The gene calls are TRBV7-9 and TRBJ1-3, with D perhaps matching TRBD1 (6 bases). Deletions cut 5 bases from V and 3 bases from J, with 11 bases between. This CDR3 has 14 residues. The germline V gene has CDR1 SEHNR and CDR2 FQNEAQ (reference sequence). The CDR3 region is CASSLRTDGNTIYF. CDR3 nucleotides: TGTGCCAGCAGCCTAAGGACAGATGGAAACACCATATATTTT.

This chain joins TRBV7-6 and TRBJ2-5; D not certain. The tail of the sequence fits TRBJ2-7 better, so the J call may be wrong. This CDR3 comprises 13 residues. In germline, CDR1 is SGHVS, CDR2 FNYEAQ. The CDR3 region has the DNA TGTGCCAGCACCCCATCCGGTGGGTACGAGCAGTACTTC. Translating it yields CASTPSGGYEQYF.

V and J are TRBV7-9 and TRBJ2-7; D may be TRBD2 (6 bases). The V and J ends lost 8 bases and 2 bases respectively, with 16 bases between them. This CDR3 is 14 amino acids long. Germline-derived CDR1 and CDR2 are SEHNR and FQNEAQ (reference sequence). CDR3 in DNA: TGTGCCAGCGTACCACCGGGGGAGACCTACGAGCAGTACTTC. Protein sequence: CASVPPGETYEQYF.

The rearrangement links TRBV6-5 to TRBJ2-7; D tentatively reads TRBD1 or TRBD2 (5 bases each). V lost 5 bases and J 4 bases, leaving 15 bases between the germline ends. Per the germline V gene, CDR1 is MNHEY and CDR2 is SVGAGI. The CDR3 sequence is 14 residues long. CDR3 sequence: CASSIPGTEYEQYF. The CDR3 nucleotides are TGTGCCAGCAGTATCCCCGGGACGGAATACGAGCAGTACTTC.

This rearrangement joins TRBV7-2 to TRBJ1-2; D is perhaps TRBD1 (5 bases). In germline, CDR1 is SGHTA, CDR2 FQGNSA. This CDR3 region has 12 residues. Trimming left V 4 bases short and J 4 bases short, with 7 bases between. This CDR3 reads CASSSDIYGYTF. In DNA form, the CDR3 reads TGTGCCAGCAGCTCGGACATCTATGGCTACACCTTC.